The 15 T cell receptor beta chains listed next were all sequenced from one sample in a study of Ad26.COV2.S vaccination and SARS-CoV-2 variants. The repertoire was sequenced with immunoSEQ multiplex PCR; TCRdb's copy has only in-frame clones and lacks some. The sample shows 300,000 to 400,000 clones, roughly 94% of them seen only once. The source was peripheral blood, collected after recovery from COVID-19. The receptor source for this set is a human donor who had recovered from COVID-19.

The chain links TRBV6-2 or TRBV6-3 to TRBJ2-1, with 7 positions matching TRBD1. After removal of 0 bases from V and 2 bases from J, the junction contained 10 bases not matched to a gene. The CDR3 extends over 18 amino acids. Germline-derived CDR1 and CDR2 are MNHEY and SVGEGT. The CDR3: CASSYSRTGTLTYNEQFF. DNA of the CDR3: TGTGCCAGCAGTTACTCTCGGACAGGAACTTTAACCTACAATGAGCAGTTCTTC.

This clone was counted between two and nine times. The V call is TRBV11-3, the J call TRBJ1-6; D not certain. The CDR3 totals 12 residues. The V gene's germline CDR1 is SGHNT and CDR2 YENEEA. V shed 4 bases and J shed 10 bases, with 8 bases lying between them. The CDR3 nucleotides are TGTGCCAGCAGCTCAGGTCAATCACCCCTCCACTTT. Translating gives CASSSGQSPLHF.

The chain uses TRBV27 and TRBJ1-2; 8 bases line up with TRBD1. V lost 2 bases to trimming and J lost 7 bases; unmatched junction nucleotides: 12. Germline V CDR1 and CDR2: MNHEY, SMNVEV (reference sequence). The CDR3 totals 16 residues. CDR3 loop: CASSLIRAGGAGGYTF. The CDR3 DNA sequence: TGTGCCAGCAGTTTAATCCGGGCAGGGGGCGCTGGTGGCTACACCTTC.

The chain links TRBV6-5 to TRBJ1-2, with D unclear. The CDR3 runs 13 residues. Germline values: CDR1 MNHEY, CDR2 SVGAGI. Deletions cut 6 bases from V and 2 bases from J, with 10 bases between. The DNA for the CDR3 is TGTGCCAGCAGCCTAACACTGAACTATGGCTACACCTTC. Residues: CASSLTLNYGYTF.

The rearrangement joins TRBV19 to TRBJ2-7; the match to TRBD1 covers 7 bases. CDR1 is LNHDA, CDR2 SQIVND, per germline (reference sequence). The CDR3 spans 15 residues. With V trimmed by 5 bases and J by 3 bases, 10 bases remained unmatched. CDR3 protein: CASSGSRGFDYEQYF. The CDR3 bases are TGTGCCAGTAGTGGATCCAGGGGGTTTGACTACGAGCAGTACTTC.

This chain joins TRBV5-1 and TRBJ2-3; tentative D call: TRBD2 (6 bases). CDR1 is SGHRS, CDR2 YFSETQ, per germline. This CDR3 comprises 16 residues. The ends were cut back, 1 base at V and 1 base at J, with 13 bases in the middle. The CDR3 nucleotides are TGCGCCAGCAGCTTGAAAGGGTGGGAGGGCACAGATACGCAGTATTTT. Protein product: CASSLKGWEGTDTQYF.

V is TRBV11-2 and J is TRBJ2-1, with TRBD2 identical over 13 bases. This CDR3 has 22 amino acids. Germline V gives CDR1 SGHAT, CDR2 FQNNGV. V gave up 6 bases and J gave up 0 bases; unmatched junction bases: 20. CDR3: CASSFQISPGTSGKSSYNEQFF. CDR3 DNA sequence: TGTGCCAGCAGTTTCCAAATATCCCCCGGGACTAGCGGGAAAAGCTCCTACAATGAGCAGTTCTTC.

The chain combines TRBV6-1 with TRBJ2-1, with D possibly matching TRBD2 (5 bases). The CDR3 totals 13 residues. The V and J ends lost 1 base and 7 bases respectively, with 8 bases between them. Per the germline V gene, CDR1 is MNHNS and CDR2 is SASEGT. The CDR3: CASSEDRGNEQFF. The CDR3, as DNA: TGTGCCAGCAGTGAAGACCGGGGTAATGAGCAGTTCTTC.

The chain is built from TRBV12-3 or TRBV12-4 and TRBJ1-6; a possible D gene is TRBD1 (6 bases). Trimming left V 3 bases short and J 8 bases short, with 8 bases between. The length of the CDR3 is 13 residues. The CDR3 is CASSFNRDSPLHF. CDR3 sequence (DNA): TGTGCCAGCAGTTTTAACAGGGATTCACCCCTCCACTTT.

The genes are TRBV5-4 and TRBJ2-5; the D call may be TRBD1 or TRBD2 (6 bases each). CDR3 length equals 16 residues. Trimming stripped 4 bases from V and 4 bases from J, with 20 bases between. Germline V gene data show CDR1 as SGHNT and CDR2 as YYREEE (reference sequence). Here the CDR3 DNA reads TGTGCCAGCAGCCCGCGGCCGGGGGCCCTCCTAGAGACCCAGTACTTC. Translated, it gives CASSPRPGALLETQYF.

This chain uses TRBV27 with TRBJ1-5; D is unclear. V was trimmed by 1 base and J by 1 base, leaving 5 bases between them. The CDR3 covers 14 residues. Germline CDR1 is MNHEY and CDR2 is SMNVEV (reference sequence). The CDR3 spells CASSLLPSNQPQHF. CDR3 in DNA: TGTGCCAGCAGTTTATTACCGAGCAATCAGCCCCAGCATTTT.

The chain links TRBV7-8 to TRBJ1-1, with D possibly TRBD1 on 5 matching bases. The CDR3 contains 15 residues. Per the germline V gene, CDR1 is SGHVS and CDR2 is FQNEAQ. V was pared by 1 base and J by 5 bases, with 14 bases between. This CDR3 is CASSLGGRRRTEAFF. In DNA, the CDR3 is TGTGCCAGCAGCTTAGGGGGACGGAGGAGGACTGAAGCTTTCTTT. Variable domain in full (rest from reference TRBV7-8 and TRBJ1-1): GAGVSQSPRYKVAKRGQDVALRCDPISGHVSLFWYQQALGQGPEFLTYFQNEAQLDKSGLPSDRFFAERPEGSVSTLKIQRTQQEDSAVYLCASSLGGRRRTEAFFGQGTRLTVV.

This chain uses TRBV7-6 with TRBJ2-3; D perhaps matches TRBD2 (6 bases). CDR1 SGHVS and CDR2 FNYEAQ come from the germline V gene. The CDR3 runs 13 residues. V gave up 5 bases and J gave up 6 bases, with 12 bases separating them. CDR3 region: CASSLGTSDTQYF. CDR3 in DNA: TGTGCCAGCAGCCTTGGGACTTCGGATACGCAGTATTTT. Full variable domain (rest looked up from reference TRBV7-6 and TRBJ2-3): GAGVSQSPRYKVTKRGQDVALRCDPISGHVSLYWYRQALGQGPEFLTYFNYEAQQDKSGLPNDRFSAERPEGSISTLTIQRTEQRDSAMYRCASSLGTSDTQYFGPGTRLTVL.

The chain couples TRBV6-4 to TRBJ1-2; no firm D call. Trimming removed 5 bases at V and 4 bases at J, with 11 bases between. The CDR3 spans 13 residues. Germline values: CDR1 MRHNA, CDR2 SNTAGT. CDR3 nucleotides: TGTGCCAGCAGTAAACATGGAAGCTATGGCTACACCTTC. Translated: CASSKHGSYGYTF.

The rearrangement uses TRBV6-6 and TRBJ1-1; weak D call: TRBD1 (6 bases). The germline gives CDR1 MNHNY, CDR2 SVGAGI (reference sequence). The CDR3 has 15 amino acids. V was trimmed by 8 bases and J by 8 bases, leaving 24 bases between them. CDR3 DNA: TGTGCCAGCGGAGCGGGGATGGGGGGCCTTTCGGAAGCTTTCTTT. Residues: CASGAGMGGLSEAFF.